This T cell receptor beta chain was found in a study of early T cells in non-severe SARS-CoV-2 infection. Background on the study: Unsorted whole blood bulk RNA was sequenced, with unpaired chains. Study-wide results and caveats: Missing private and CD4 specificities, VDJdb matching favored anti-spike CD8 responses.

V shed 8 bases, J shed 3 bases, and the junction held 6 bases outside the gene matches. The CDR3 has 15 residues. Germline CDR1 and CDR2: SGHTA and FQGTGA. Unique molecular identifiers were attached to individual cDNA molecules. TCRdb independently ran MiXCR on the 5' RACE reads; one entry per CDR3 protein. The sample records some 41,000 distinct CDR3 sequences, less than 30% being singletons. This clonotype was observed a few times. The antigen is unknown. The chain joins TRBV7-3 to TRBJ1-6, with TRBD1 identical over 8 bases. Here the sequenced sample was whole blood, taken at baseline. This sequence was found in an adult who was a healthcare worker with PCR-confirmed SARS-CoV-2 infection or an uninfected control (not recorded which). The CDR3 here is CASSTGTGYNSPLHF. As DNA, the CDR3 is TGTGCCAGCTCGACCGGGACAGGCTATAATTCACCCCTCCACTTT.